These 20 T cell receptor beta chains came from one sample sequenced in a study of T cells in Graves' hyperthyroidism and ophthalmopathy. TCR beta CDR3 regions were amplified from RNA transcripts. Initially, a first-round RT-PCR of the TCR CDR3 employed the HTBI primer set. TCRdb reprocessed the multiplex PCR reads with MiXCR, giving one entry per CDR3 protein. The sample carries 370,000 or so distinct CDR3 sequences, approximately 25% recorded once. The sample was blood. Every receptor here comes from a man aged 45-65 years with Graves' hyperthyroidism.

This clonotype was seen a handful of times. The chain employs TRBV28 and TRBJ2-7; 7 nucleotides agree with TRBD1. Losses at the gene ends were 4 bases for V and 2 bases for J; bases not matched to a gene: 5. From germline, CDR1 is MDHEN and CDR2 SYDVKM. CDR3 length: 14 residues. As DNA, the CDR3 is TGTGCCAGCAGTTCCGTGGACAGGACCTACGAGCAGTACTTC. It is translated as CASSSVDRTYEQYF.

This clonotype appeared many times. In DNA form, the CDR3 reads TGTGCCAGCACCGACCTCGACGAGCAGTACTTC. It encodes CASTDLDEQYF. The V call is TRBV27, the J call TRBJ2-7; D unclear. The CDR3 extends over 11 amino acids. V lost 7 bases and J 5 bases, leaving 9 bases between the germline ends. Germline V gives CDR1 MNHEY, CDR2 SMNVEV (reference sequence).

This chain connects TRBV3-1 to TRBJ2-3, with 9 positions matching TRBD2. V lost 4 bases and J lost 4; bases outside the gene matches: 9. This CDR3 has 16 amino acids. CDR1 LGHDT and CDR2 YNNKEL come from the germline V gene (reference sequence). The CDR3 region is CASSPYSGSGADTQYF. The CDR3 nucleotides are TGTGCCAGCAGCCCCTATAGCGGGAGTGGTGCAGATACGCAGTATTTT.

The chain joins TRBV12-3 or TRBV12-4 to TRBJ1-1, with 7 bases matching TRBD1. CDR3 length equals 18 residues. V trimming: 6 bases; J trimming: 0 bases; junction bases outside the gene matches: 16. CDR3 in DNA: TGTGCCAGCAGAGAAACAGGGGCTCCCCTCATAATGAACACTGAAGCTTTCTTT. Translating gives CASRETGAPLIMNTEAFF.

This rearrangement joins TRBV18 to TRBJ2-7; no clear D gene. Germline lookup yields CDR1 KGHSH and CDR2 LQKENI. This CDR3 comprises 13 residues. Trimming cost V 2 bases and J 3 bases, with 8 bases left between them. CDR3 region: CASSPGPHYEQYF. The CDR3 DNA reads TGTGCCAGCTCACCAGGACCTCACTACGAGCAGTACTTC.

This rearrangement joins TRBV6-1 to TRBJ1-2; 7 bases map to TRBD1. CDR3 length equals 14 residues. The junction had 7 bases not matched to a gene; V was cut back by 6 bases and J by 3 bases. CDR1 is MNHNS and CDR2 is SASEGT in the germline V gene. In DNA, the CDR3 is TGTGCCAGCAGCCTCTGGACAGGCGACTATGGCTACACCTTC. As protein: CASSLWTGDYGYTF.

The V call is TRBV28, the J call TRBJ2-1, with 9 bases matching TRBD1. This CDR3 comprises 15 residues. CDR1 is MDHEN, CDR2 SYDVKM, per germline. The J segment lost 4 bases and the V segment lost 6 bases, leaving 7 bases of the junction unmatched. The CDR3: CASRPGTGIYNEQFF. DNA for the CDR3: TGTGCCAGCAGGCCCGGGACAGGGATATACAATGAGCAGTTCTTC.

The chain recombines TRBV10-2 with TRBJ2-7, with 9 bases that match TRBD1. Germline V gene lookup returns CDR1 WSHSY and CDR2 SAAADI. The ends lost 2 bases at V and 3 bases at J; junction bases unmatched: 2. The CDR3 length is 14 residues. CDR3 residues: CASSEGTGHYEQYF. CDR3 in DNA: TGCGCCAGCAGTGAGGGGACAGGGCACTACGAGCAGTACTTC.

The chain couples TRBV7-3 to TRBJ2-5, with 14 bases matching TRBD2. CDR1 SGHTA and CDR2 FQGTGA come from the germline V gene. The junction had 16 bases not matched to a gene; V was cut back by 5 bases and J by 5 bases. The CDR3 has 19 amino acids. CDR3 sequence: CASSPTSTSGRALFETQYF. CDR3 DNA: TGTGCCAGCAGCCCCACGTCGACTAGCGGGAGGGCCCTTTTTGAGACCCAGTACTTC.

This clonotype has just a few counts. This chain uses TRBV6-1 with TRBJ2-5; D may be TRBD1 (5 bases). The CDR3 sequence is 12 residues long. From germline, CDR1 is MNHNS and CDR2 SASEGT. V was shortened by 6 bases and J by 5 bases, with 10 bases between the two germline ends. CDR3 sequence (DNA): TGTGCCAGCAGAAAGGGGCGGGAGACCCAGTACTTC. Translation: CASRKGRETQYF.

V is TRBV2 and J is TRBJ1-2, with 7 bases aligning to TRBD1. From germline, CDR1 is SNHLY and CDR2 FYNNEI. The V gene end was trimmed by 0 bases and the J gene end by 4 bases; junction bases not matched to a gene: 5. The CDR3 spans 15 residues. The CDR3 spells CASSEAKGAGYGYTF. For the CDR3, the DNA is TGTGCCAGCAGTGAAGCAAAGGGGGCGGGCTATGGCTACACCTTC.

DNA for the CDR3: TGTGCCAGCAGCCAAGATCCAGAGTCAGATACGCAGTATTTT. It codes for CASSQDPESDTQYF. The rearrangement links TRBV3-1 to TRBJ2-3, with unresolved D. V lost 0 bases, J lost 4 bases, and 8 bases lay in between. The CDR3 runs to 14 residues. The germline CDR1 and CDR2 sequences are LGHDT and YNNKEL (reference sequence).

This clonotype showed up just a few times. This chain uses TRBV3-1 with TRBJ1-1; tentatively, D is TRBD1 (5 bases). With 5 bases removed from V and 1 base from J, the gap between germline ends came to 11 bases. The CDR3 sequence is 14 residues long. Germline V gives CDR1 LGHDT, CDR2 YNNKEL (reference sequence). The CDR3 here is CASSSTDQNTEAFF. As DNA, the CDR3 is TGTGCCAGCAGCTCGACAGATCAGAACACTGAAGCTTTCTTT.

The chain has TRBV13 and TRBJ2-1; perhaps D is TRBD1 or TRBD2 (6 bases each). V lost 1 base and J 1 base, leaving 11 bases between the germline ends. The CDR3 is 16 amino acids. The germline gives CDR1 PRHDT, CDR2 FYEKMQ (reference sequence). CDR3 nucleotide sequence: TGTGCCAGCAGCTTAGAGGGGGGTACGTCCTACAATGAGCAGTTCTTC. It codes for CASSLEGGTSYNEQFF.

This clonotype has at least ten counts. The chain employs TRBV6-1 and TRBJ2-7; 11 bases line up with TRBD2. Per the germline V gene, CDR1 is MNHNS and CDR2 is SASEGT. The CDR3 contains 14 residues. The V and J ends lost 4 bases and 4 bases, in that order; junction bases with no gene match: 3. In DNA form, the CDR3 reads TGTGCCAGCAGTGCCGGGACTAGCGGATACGAGCAGTACTTC. Translating it yields CASSAGTSGYEQYF.

This clonotype was detected a few times. This chain joins TRBV7-6 and TRBJ1-5; D gene unclear. Trimming shortened V by 2 bases and J by 6 bases, and 14 bases separated the two germline ends. CDR3 length equals 15 residues. Germline-derived CDR1 and CDR2 are SGHVS and FNYEAQ. The CDR3 loop is CASSLSSGGGQPQHF. The CDR3 nucleotides are TGTGCCAGCAGCTTAAGCTCGGGAGGCGGTCAGCCCCAGCATTTT.

The chain uses TRBV9 and TRBJ2-4; D gene ambiguous. Trimming stripped 3 bases from V and 0 bases from J, with 7 bases between. The CDR3 consists of 14 residues. Germline V gene data show CDR1 as SGDLS and CDR2 as YYNGEE. The CDR3 DNA follows: TGTGCCAGCAGCGAGTCGGGAGCCAAAAACATTCAGTACTTC. This sequence encodes CASSESGAKNIQYF.

In this sample, this clonotype turned up many times. The gene calls are TRBV7-3 and TRBJ2-7, with 7 bases fitting TRBD2. Germline CDR1 is SGHTA and CDR2 is FQGTGA. This CDR3 region has 16 residues. V was pared by 2 bases and J by 2 bases, with 9 bases of the junction left unmatched. CDR3 region: CASSLGPGGDTYEQYF. The CDR3 DNA reads TGTGCCAGCAGCTTAGGTCCGGGAGGCGACACCTACGAGCAGTACTTC.

On this clonotype: This may be a read error: a much more frequent sequence differs by one nucleotide. The chain employs TRBV6-2 or TRBV6-3 and TRBJ2-1; D gene uncertain. CDR1 MNHEY and CDR2 SVGEGT come from the germline V gene. The CDR3 is 14 residues long. CDR3 sequence (DNA): TGTGCCACTGGTGCGCGAAGCTCCTACAGTGAGCAGTTCTTC. Residues: CATGARSSYSEQFF.

This CDR3 is CASSKRDSGDEQFF. CDR3 nucleotides: TGTGCCAGCTCTAAGCGGGATTCGGGCGATGAGCAGTTCTTC. The chain couples TRBV6-2 or TRBV6-3 to TRBJ2-1, with 7 bases aligning to TRBD2. Germline V gene lookup returns CDR1 MNHEY and CDR2 SVGEGT. The CDR3 spans 14 residues. Trimming at V came to 8 bases and at J to 8 bases, leaving 12 bases not matched to a gene.